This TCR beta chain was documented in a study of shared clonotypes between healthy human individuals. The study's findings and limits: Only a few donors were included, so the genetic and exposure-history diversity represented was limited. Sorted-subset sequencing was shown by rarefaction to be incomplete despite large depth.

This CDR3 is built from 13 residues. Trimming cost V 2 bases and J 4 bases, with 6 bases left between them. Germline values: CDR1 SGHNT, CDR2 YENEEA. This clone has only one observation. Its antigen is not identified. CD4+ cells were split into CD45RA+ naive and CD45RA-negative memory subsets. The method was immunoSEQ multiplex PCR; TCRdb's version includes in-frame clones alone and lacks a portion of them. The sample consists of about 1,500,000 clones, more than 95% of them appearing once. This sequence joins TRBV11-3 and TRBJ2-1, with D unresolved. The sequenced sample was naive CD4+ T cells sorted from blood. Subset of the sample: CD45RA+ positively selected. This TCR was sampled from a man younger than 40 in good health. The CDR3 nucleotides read TGTGCCAGCAGCTTATTAGGGTACAATGAGCAGTTCTTC. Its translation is CASSLLGYNEQFF.